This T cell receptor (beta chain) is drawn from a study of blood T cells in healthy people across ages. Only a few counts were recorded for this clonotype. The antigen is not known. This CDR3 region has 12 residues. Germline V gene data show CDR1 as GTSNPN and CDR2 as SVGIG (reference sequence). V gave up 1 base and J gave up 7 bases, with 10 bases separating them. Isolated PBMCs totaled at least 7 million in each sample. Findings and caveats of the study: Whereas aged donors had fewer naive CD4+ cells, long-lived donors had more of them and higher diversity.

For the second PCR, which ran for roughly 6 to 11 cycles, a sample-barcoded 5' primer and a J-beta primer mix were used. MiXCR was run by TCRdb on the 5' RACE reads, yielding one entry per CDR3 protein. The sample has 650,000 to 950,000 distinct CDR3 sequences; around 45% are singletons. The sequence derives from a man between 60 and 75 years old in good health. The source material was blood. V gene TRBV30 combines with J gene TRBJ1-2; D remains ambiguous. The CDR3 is CAWSDGTVGYTF. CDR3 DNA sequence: TGTGCCTGGAGTGATGGCACAGTTGGCTACACCTTC.